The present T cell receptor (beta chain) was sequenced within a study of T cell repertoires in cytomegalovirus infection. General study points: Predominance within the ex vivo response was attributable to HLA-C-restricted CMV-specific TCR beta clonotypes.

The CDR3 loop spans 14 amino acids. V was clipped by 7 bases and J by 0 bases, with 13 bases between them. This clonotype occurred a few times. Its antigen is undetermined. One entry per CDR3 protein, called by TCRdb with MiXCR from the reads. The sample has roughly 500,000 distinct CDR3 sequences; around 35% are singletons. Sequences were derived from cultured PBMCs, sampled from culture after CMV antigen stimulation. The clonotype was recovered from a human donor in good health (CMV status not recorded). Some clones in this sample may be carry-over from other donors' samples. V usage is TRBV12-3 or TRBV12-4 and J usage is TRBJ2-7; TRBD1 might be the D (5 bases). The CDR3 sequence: CASTRTTTSYEQYF. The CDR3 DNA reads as TGTGCCAGCACACGGACAACTACCTCCTACGAGCAGTACTTC.